This T cell receptor beta chain was sequenced for a study of identical twins. TCRdb processed the 5' RACE reads anew with MiXCR; each CDR3 protein has one entry. The sample contains 250,000 or so distinct CDR3 sequences, 6.5% to 9% of which appear only once. Study observations and caveats: Models came in too low on out-of-frame TCR alpha sharing in monozygotic twins. Alpha sequences that were out-of-frame and twin-shared showed an excess of low generation probability. There is a chance that invariant MAIT and iNKT cells partially muddied zero-insertion analyses.

In the case of this clonotype: Its cognate antigen is unknown.

Germline V gives CDR1 MGHRA, CDR2 YSYEKL. CDR3 size: 17 residues. J lost 7 bases, V lost 3 bases, and 9 bases had no gene match. These data are also associated with another study on yellow fever vaccine responses in identical twins.

Material: CD8+ T cells sorted from blood. The rearrangement links TRBV4-1 to TRBJ2-2, with TRBD2 identical over 12 bases. The receptor was isolated from a woman aged 18-30 years in good health. The chain's CDR3 is CASSQILAGGLGGELFF. The CDR3 nucleotides are TGCGCCAGCAGCCAGATACTAGCGGGGGGTCTTGGCGGGGAGCTGTTTTTT.